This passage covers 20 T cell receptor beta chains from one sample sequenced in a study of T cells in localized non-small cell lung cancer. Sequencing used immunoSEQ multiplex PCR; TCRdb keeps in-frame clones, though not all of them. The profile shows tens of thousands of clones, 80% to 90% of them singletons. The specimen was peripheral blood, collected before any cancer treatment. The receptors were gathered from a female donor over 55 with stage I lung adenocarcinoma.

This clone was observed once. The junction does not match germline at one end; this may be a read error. The CDR3 DNA reads TGTGCTAGCAGCTCCCAGCGGGGGGTCGGCGGGGAGCTGTTTTTT. Translation: CASSSQRGVGGELFF. V usage is TRBV11-2 and J usage is TRBJ2-2; 9 nucleotides agree with TRBD2. The CDR3 covers 15 residues. The germline CDR1 and CDR2 sequences are SGHAT and FQNNGV.

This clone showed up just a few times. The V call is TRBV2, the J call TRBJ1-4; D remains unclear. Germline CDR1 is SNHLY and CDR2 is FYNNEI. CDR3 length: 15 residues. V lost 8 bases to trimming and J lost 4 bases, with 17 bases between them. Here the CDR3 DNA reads TGTGCCAGCCGAAGAGAAAGGCTGATTAATGAAAAACTGTTTTTT. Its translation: CASRRERLINEKLFF.

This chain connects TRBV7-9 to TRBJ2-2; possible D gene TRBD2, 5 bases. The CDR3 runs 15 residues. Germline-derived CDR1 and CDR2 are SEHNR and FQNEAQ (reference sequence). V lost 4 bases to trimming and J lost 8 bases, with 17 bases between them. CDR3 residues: CASSSSGVGVGELFF. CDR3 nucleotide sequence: TGTGCCAGCAGCTCTTCGGGCGTCGGGGTTGGGGAGCTGTTTTTT.

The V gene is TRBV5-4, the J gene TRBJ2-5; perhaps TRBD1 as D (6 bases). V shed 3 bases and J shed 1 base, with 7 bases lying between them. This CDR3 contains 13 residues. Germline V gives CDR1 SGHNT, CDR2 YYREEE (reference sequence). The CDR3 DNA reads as TGTGCCAGCAGCTGGACAGTCCAAGAGACCCAGTACTTC. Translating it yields CASSWTVQETQYF.

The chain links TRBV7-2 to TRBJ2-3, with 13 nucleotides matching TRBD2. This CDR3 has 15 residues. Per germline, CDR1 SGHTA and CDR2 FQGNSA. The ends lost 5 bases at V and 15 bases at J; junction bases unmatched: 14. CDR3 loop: CASSRDSGTSGNGYF. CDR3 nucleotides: TGTGCCAGCAGCCGAGATTCCGGGACTAGCGGGAACGGATATTTT.

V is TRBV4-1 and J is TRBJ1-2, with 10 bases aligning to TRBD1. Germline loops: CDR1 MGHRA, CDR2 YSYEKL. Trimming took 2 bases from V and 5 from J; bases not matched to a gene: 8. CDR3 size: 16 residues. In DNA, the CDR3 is TGCGCCAGCAGCCAACCCAGGACAGGGGGGGTTTATGGCTACACCTTC. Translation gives CASSQPRTGGVYGYTF.

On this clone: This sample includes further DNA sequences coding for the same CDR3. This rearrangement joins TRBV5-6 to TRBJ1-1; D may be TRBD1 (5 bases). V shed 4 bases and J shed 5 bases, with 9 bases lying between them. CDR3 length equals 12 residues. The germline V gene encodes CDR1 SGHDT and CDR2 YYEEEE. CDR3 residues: CASSLRGTEAFF. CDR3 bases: TGTGCCAGCAGCCTGAGGGGAACTGAAGCTTTCTTT. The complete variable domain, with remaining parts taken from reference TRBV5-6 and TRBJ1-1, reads DAGVTQSPTHLIKTRGQQVTLRCSPKSGHDTVSWYQQALGQGPQFIFQYYEEEERQRGNFPDRFSGHQFPNYSSELNVNALLLGDSALYLCASSLRGTEAFFGQGTRLTVV.

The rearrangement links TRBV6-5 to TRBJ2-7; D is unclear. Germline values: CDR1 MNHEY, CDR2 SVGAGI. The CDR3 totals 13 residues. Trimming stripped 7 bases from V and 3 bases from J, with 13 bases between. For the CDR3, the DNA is TGTGCCAGCACCACAAAGGGCCACTACGAGCAGTACTTC. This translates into CASTTKGHYEQYF.

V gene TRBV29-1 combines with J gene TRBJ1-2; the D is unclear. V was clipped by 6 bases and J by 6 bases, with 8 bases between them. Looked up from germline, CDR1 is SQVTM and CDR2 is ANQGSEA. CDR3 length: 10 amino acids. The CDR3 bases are TGCAGCGTGGCTCTAGATGGCTACACCTTC. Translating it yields CSVALDGYTF.

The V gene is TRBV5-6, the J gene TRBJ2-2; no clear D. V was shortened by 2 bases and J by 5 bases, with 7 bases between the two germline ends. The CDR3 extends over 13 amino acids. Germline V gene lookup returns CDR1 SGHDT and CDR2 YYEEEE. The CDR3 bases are TGTGCCAGCAGCTTAGTAGGGACCGGGGAGCTGTTTTTT. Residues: CASSLVGTGELFF.

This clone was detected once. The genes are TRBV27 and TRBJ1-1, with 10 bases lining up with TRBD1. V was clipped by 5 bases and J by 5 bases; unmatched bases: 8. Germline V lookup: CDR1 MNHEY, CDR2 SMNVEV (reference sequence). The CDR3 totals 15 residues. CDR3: CASSPRTGGRTEAFF. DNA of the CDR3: TGTGCCAGCAGTCCCCGGACAGGGGGACGAACTGAAGCTTTCTTT.

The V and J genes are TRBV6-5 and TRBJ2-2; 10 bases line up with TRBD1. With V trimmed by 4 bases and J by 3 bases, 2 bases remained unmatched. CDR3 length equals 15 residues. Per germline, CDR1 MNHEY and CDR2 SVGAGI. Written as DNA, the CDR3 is TGTGCCAGCAGTTGGGGACAGGGGTACACCGGGGAGCTGTTTTTT. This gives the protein CASSWGQGYTGELFF.

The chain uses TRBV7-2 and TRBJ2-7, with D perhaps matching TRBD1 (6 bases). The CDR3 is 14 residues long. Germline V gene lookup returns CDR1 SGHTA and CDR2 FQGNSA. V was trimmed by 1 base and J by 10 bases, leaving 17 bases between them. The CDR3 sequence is CASSLGSDRPFQYF. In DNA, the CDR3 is TGTGCCAGCAGCTTAGGTTCCGACAGGCCGTTTCAGTACTTC.

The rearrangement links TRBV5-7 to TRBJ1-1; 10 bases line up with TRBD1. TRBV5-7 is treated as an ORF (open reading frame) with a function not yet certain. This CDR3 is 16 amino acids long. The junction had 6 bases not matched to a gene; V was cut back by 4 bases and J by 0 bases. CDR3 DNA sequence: TGTGCCAGCAGCCCGGGACAGGGGAACATGAACACTGAAGCTTTCTTT. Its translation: CASSPGQGNMNTEAFF.

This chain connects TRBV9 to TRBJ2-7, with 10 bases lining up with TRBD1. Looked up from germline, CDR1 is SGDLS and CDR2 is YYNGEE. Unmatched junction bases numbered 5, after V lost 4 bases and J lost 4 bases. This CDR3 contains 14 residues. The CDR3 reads CASSPRTGGYEQYF. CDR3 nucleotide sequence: TGTGCCAGCAGCCCAAGGACAGGGGGATACGAGCAGTACTTC.

The CDR3 coding sequence is TGTGCCATCAGTGGTCCGACAGATACGCAGTATTTT. Protein product: CAISGPTDTQYF. The rearrangement uses TRBV10-3 and TRBJ2-3; no definite D call. Germline values: CDR1 ENHRY, CDR2 SYGVKD. The germline V and J ends were trimmed by 4 bases and 3 bases, with 5 bases remaining between them. This CDR3 region has 12 residues.

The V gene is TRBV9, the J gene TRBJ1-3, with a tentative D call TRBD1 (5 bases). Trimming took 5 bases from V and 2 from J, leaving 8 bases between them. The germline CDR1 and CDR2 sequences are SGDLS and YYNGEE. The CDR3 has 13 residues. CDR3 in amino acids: CASSRGAGNTIYF. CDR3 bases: TGTGCCAGCAGTAGAGGGGCTGGAAACACCATATATTTT.

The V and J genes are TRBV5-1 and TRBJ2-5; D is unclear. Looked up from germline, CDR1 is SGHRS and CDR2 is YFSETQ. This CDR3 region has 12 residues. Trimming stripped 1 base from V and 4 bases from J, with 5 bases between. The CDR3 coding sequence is TGCGCCAGCAGCTTGAGGTCAGAGACCCAGTACTTC. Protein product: CASSLRSETQYF.

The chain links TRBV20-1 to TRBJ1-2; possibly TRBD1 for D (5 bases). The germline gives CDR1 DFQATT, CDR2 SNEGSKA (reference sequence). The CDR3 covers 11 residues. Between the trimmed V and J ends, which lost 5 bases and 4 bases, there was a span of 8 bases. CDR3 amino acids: CSAYRLYGYTF. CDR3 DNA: TGCAGTGCTTACAGGCTCTATGGCTACACCTTC.

The CDR3 loop is CASSLGGTLSNEKLFF. CDR3 nucleotides: TGTGCCAGCAGCTTAGGGGGGACTTTATCTAATGAAAAACTGTTTTTT. The chain combines TRBV11-3 with TRBJ1-4, with D possibly being TRBD1 (5 bases). The CDR3 sequence is 16 residues long. V gave up 1 base and J gave up 3 bases, with 12 bases separating them. Germline V gene data show CDR1 as SGHNT and CDR2 as YENEEA.